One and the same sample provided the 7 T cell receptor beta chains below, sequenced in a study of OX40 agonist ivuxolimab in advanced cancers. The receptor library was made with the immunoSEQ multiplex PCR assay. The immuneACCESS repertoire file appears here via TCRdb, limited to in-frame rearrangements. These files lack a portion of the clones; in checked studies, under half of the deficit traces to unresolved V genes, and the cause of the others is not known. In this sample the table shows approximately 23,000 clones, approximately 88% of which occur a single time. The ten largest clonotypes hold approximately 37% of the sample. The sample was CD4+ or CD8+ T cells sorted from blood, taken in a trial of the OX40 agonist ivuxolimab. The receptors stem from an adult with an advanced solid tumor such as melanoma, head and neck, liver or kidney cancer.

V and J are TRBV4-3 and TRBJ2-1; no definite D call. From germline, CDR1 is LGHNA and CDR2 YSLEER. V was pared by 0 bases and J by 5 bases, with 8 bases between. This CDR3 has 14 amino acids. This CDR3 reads CASSQDRGNNEQFF. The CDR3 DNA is TGCGCCAGCAGCCAAGATCGCGGAAACAATGAGCAGTTCTTC.

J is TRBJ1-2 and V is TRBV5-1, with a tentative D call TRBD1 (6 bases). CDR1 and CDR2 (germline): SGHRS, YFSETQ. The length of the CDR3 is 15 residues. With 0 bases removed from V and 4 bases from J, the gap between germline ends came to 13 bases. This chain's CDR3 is CASSLVTGSPYGYTF. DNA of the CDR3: TGCGCCAGCAGCTTGGTGACAGGTAGTCCCTATGGCTACACCTTC. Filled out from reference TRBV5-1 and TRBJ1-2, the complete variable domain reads KAGVTQTPRYLIKTRGQQVTLSCSPISGHRSVSWYQQTPGQGLQFLFEYFSETQRNKGNFPGRFSGRQFSNSRSEMNVSTLELGDSALYLCASSLVTGSPYGYTFGSGTRLTVV.

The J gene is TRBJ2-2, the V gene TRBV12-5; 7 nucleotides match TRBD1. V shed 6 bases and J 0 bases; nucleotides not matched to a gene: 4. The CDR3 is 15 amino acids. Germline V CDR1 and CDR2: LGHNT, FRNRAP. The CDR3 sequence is CASGRGQPNTGELFF. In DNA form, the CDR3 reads TGTGCTAGTGGCCGGGGACAGCCGAACACCGGGGAGCTGTTTTTT.

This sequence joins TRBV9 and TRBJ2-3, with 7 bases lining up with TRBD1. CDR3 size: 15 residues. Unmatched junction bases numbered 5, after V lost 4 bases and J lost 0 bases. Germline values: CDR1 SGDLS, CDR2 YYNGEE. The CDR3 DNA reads TGTGCCAGCAGCCCCGACAGGGTTAGCACAGATACGCAGTATTTT. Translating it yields CASSPDRVSTDTQYF.

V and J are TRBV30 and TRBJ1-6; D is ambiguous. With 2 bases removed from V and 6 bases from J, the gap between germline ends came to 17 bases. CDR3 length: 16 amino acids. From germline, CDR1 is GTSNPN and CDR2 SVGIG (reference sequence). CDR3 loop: CAWSLLKHSRNSPLHF. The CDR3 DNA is TGTGCCTGGAGTTTACTAAAACACTCGCGTAATTCACCCCTCCACTTT.

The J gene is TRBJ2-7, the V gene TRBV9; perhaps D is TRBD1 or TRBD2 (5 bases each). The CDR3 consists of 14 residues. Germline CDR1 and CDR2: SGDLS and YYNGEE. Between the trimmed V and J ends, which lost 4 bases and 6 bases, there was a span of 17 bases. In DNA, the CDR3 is TGTGCCAGCAGCAAGTTGGGCTCAGGGAGCGAGCAGTACTTC. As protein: CASSKLGSGSEQYF.

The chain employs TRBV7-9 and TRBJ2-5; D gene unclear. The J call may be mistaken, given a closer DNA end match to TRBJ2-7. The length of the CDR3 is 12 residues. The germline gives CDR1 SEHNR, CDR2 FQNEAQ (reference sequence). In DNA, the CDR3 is TGTGCCAGCAGCTTTACCCCCTACGAGCAGTACTTC. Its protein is CASSFTPYEQYF.